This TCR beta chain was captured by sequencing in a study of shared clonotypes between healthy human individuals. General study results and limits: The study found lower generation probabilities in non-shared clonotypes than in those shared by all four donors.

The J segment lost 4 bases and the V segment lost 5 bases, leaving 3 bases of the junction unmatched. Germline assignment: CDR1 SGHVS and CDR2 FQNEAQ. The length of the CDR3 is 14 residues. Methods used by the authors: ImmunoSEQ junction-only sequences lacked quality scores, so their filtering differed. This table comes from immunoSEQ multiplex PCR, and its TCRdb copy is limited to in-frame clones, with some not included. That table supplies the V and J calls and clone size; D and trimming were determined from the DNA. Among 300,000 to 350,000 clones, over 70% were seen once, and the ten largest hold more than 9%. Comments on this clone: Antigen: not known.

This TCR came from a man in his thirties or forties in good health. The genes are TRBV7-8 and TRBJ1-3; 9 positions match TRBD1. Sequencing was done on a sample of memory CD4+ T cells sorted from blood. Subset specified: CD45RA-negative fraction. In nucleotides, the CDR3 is TGTGCCAGCAGCCCACAGGGGGCAGGAAACACCATATATTTT. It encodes CASSPQGAGNTIYF.